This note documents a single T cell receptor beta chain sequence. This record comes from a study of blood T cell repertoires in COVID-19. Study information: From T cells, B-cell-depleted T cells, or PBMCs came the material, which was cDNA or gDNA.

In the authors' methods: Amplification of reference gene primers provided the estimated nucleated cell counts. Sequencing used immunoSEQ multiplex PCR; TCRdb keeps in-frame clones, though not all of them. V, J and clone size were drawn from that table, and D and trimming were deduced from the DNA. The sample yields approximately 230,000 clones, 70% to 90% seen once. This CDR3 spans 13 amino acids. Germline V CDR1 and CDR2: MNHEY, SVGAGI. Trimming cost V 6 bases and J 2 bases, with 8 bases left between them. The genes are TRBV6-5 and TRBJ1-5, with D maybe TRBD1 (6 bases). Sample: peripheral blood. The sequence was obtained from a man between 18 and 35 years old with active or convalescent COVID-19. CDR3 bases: TGTGCCAGCAGGCCAGGGGGCAATCAGCCCCAGCATTTT. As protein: CASRPGGNQPQHF.